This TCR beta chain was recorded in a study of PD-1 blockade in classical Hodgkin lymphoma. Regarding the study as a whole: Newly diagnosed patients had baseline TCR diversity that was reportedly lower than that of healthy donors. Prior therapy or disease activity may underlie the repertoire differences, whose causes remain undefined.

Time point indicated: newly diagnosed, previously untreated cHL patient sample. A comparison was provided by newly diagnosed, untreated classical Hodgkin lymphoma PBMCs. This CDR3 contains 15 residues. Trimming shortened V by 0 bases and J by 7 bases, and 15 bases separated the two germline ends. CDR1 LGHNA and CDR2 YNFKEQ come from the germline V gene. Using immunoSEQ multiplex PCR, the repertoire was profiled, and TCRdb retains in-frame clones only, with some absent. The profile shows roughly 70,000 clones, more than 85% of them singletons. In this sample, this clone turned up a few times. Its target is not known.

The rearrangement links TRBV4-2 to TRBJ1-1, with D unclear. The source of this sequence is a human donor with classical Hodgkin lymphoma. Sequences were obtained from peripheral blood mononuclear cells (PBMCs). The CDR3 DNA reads TGTGCCAGCAGCCAAGAAAGGGAAACACCCCATGAAGCTTTCTTT. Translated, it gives CASSQERETPHEAFF.